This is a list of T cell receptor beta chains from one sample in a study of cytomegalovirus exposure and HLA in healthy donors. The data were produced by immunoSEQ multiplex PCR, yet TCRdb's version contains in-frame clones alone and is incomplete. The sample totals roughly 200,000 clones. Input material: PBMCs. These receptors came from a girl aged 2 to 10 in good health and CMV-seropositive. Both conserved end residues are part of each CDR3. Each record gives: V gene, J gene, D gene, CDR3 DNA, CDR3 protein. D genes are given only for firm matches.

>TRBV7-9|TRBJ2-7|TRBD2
TGTGCCAGCAGCACCATTATCGCGGGAGCCTCCTACGAGCAGTACTTC
CASSTIIAGASYEQYF
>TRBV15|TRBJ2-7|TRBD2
TGTGCCACCAGCGGACTAGGGAACTACGAGCAGTACTTC
CATSGLGNYEQYF
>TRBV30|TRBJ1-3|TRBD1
TGTGCCTGGAGGGGGACAGGACCCCTCTCTGGAAACACCATATATTTT
CAWRGTGPLSGNTIYF
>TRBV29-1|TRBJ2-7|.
TGCAGCGCCGCAGGGAGGTGGTACGAGCAGTACTTC
CSAAGRWYEQYF
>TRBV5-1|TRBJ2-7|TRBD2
TGCGCCAGCAGTTTTACTAGCGGGAGGGAGTCCTACGAGCAGTACTTC
CASSFTSGRESYEQYF
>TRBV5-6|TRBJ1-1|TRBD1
TGTGCCAGCCAGACCGGGACAGGGGACACTGAAGCTTTCTTT
CASQTGTGDTEAFF
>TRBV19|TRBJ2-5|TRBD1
TGTGCCAGTAGTATAATAACAGGGGGCTCTAGTGAGACCCAGTACTTC
CASSIITGGSSETQYF
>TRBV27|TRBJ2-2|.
TGTGCCAGCAGTTTCTTACTTAGCGTGAACACCGGGGAGCTGTTTTTT
CASSFLLSVNTGELFF
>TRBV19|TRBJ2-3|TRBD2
TGTGCCAGTAGTATACGAGCTAGCGGGAACACTGATACGCAGTATTTT
CASSIRASGNTDTQYF
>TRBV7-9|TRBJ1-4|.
TGTGCCAGCAGCTTAAATCATCAGGGGAAGGAAAATGAAAAACTGTTTTTT
CASSLNHQGKENEKLFF
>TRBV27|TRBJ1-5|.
TGTGCCAGCAGTTTCGATGAGCTGAAGCCCCAGCATTTT
CASSFDELKPQHF
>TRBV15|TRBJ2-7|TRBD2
TGTGCCACCAGCAGGGGGGGGGTCTACGAGCAGTACTTC
CATSRGGVYEQYF
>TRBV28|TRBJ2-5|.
TGTGCCAGCAGTTTAGTTGGCGGGACCCAGTACTTC
CASSLVGGTQYF
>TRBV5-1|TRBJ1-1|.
TGCGCCAGCAGCTTGGTAGGTTACAGCCCCCCAAGCACTGAAGCTTTCTTT
CASSLVGYSPPSTEAFF
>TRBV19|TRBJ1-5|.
TGTGCCAGTAGTATAGATCACACAGCCAAGGTATTAGGCAATCAGCCCCAGCATTTT
CASSIDHTAKVLGNQPQHF
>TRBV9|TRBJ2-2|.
TGTGCCAGCAGCCTTCTTGCTGCGCCGAACACCGGGGAGCTGTTTTTT
CASSLLAAPNTGELFF
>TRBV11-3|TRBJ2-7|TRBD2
TGTGCCAGCAGCCCGGGAGGGGACTACGAGCAGTACTTC
CASSPGGDYEQYF
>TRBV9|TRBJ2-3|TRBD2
TGTGCCAGCAGCGTAGCCCTAGGAGGGGCGGGGGTCACAGATACGCAGTATTTT
CASSVALGGAGVTDTQYF
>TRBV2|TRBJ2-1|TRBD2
TGTGCCAGCTCCGTTACTAGCGGGAGCTACAATGAGCAGTTCTTC
CASSVTSGSYNEQFF
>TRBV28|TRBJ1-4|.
TGTGCCAGCAGCCCGACAGGTTTTCGGGAAAAACTGTTTTTT
CASSPTGFREKLFF
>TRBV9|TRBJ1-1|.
TGTGCCAGCAGCGCCGGGGGGGGCACTGAAGCTTTCTTT
CASSAGGGTEAFF
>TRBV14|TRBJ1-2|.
TGTGCCAGCAGCCTGTCCACGGACAGCCCGTATGGCTACACCTTC
CASSLSTDSPYGYTF
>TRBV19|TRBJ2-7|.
TGTGCCAGTAGTATGACTCAGACTGCCGAGCAGTACTTC
CASSMTQTAEQYF
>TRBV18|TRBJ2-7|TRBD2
TGTGCCAGCTCACCACCCAGCGGGAGGAACTCCTACGAGCAGTACTTC
CASSPPSGRNSYEQYF
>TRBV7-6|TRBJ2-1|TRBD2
TGTGCCAGCAGCCGAAAAGGGAGCAGCGGGAGGGCCTACAATGAGCAGTTCTTC
CASSRKGSSGRAYNEQFF
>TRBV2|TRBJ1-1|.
TGTGCCAGCACCCAAACAGGGATAGCCCCTGAAGCTTTCTTT
CASTQTGIAPEAFF
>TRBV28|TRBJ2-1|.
TGTGCCAGCAGGGGGGCCCGTCCCGGAATTTCCAATGAGCAGTTCTTC
CASRGARPGISNEQFF
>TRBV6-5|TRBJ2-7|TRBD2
TGTGCCAGCAGTCCCCCTCTAGCGGGAGCTTATGAGCAGTACTTC
CASSPPLAGAYEQYF
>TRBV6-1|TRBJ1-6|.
TGTGCCAGCAGTGAATGGCACCATAATAATTCACCCCTCCACTTT
CASSEWHHNNSPLHF
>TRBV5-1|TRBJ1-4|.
TGCGCCAGCAGCTCCGCGGGGGGGACTGAAAAACTGTTTTTT
CASSSAGGTEKLFF
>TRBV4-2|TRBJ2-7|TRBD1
TGTGCCAGCAGCCAAGGGCAAAATTTCTACAGGGGGCGGCACTACGAGCAGTACTTC
CASSQGQNFYRGRHYEQYF
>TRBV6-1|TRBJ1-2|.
TGTGCCAGCAGGACAAAAGCTAACTATGGCTACACCTTC
CASRTKANYGYTF
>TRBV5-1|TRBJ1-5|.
TGCGCCAGCAGCTTGACGGCGGGAAACCAGCCCCAGCATTTT
CASSLTAGNQPQHF
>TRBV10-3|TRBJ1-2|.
TGTGCCATCAGTGAGAGAGGCTATGGCTACACCTTC
CAISERGYGYTF
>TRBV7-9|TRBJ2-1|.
TGTGCCAGCAGCTTAGCCGGGGTCCAGTTCTTC
CASSLAGVQFF
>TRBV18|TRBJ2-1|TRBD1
TGTGCCAGCTCACCCGGGACAGGGGAGGTCGATGAGCAGTTCTTC
CASSPGTGEVDEQFF
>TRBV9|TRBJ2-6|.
TGTGCCAGCAGCGTAACAGGGCATGGGGCCAACGTCCTGACTTTC
CASSVTGHGANVLTF
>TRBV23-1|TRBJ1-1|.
TGCGCCAGCAGTCAACCCCTCGACAGGATGAACACTGAAGCTTTCTTT
CASSQPLDRMNTEAFF
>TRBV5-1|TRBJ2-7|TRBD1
TGCGCCAGCAGCTTGGCCGGGACAGGCGTCTACGAGCAGTACTTC
CASSLAGTGVYEQYF
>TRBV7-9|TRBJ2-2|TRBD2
TGTGCCAGCAGCCCATCTAGCGGGGATCCGAACACCGGGGAGCTGTTTTTT
CASSPSSGDPNTGELFF
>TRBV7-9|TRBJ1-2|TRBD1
TGTGCCAGCAGCTTGCAAGGACAGGCGACTATCTATGGCTACACCTTC
CASSLQGQATIYGYTF
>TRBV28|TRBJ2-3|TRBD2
TGTGCCAGCAGTTTATCGACTAGCGGGAGTGCAGATACGCAGTATTTT
CASSLSTSGSADTQYF
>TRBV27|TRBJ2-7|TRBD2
TGTGCCAGCAGTTTACGGAGGCTAGCGGGAGAGTCCTACGAGCAGTACTTC
CASSLRRLAGESYEQYF
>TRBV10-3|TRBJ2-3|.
TGTGCCATCAGTGAGTCACTGAGTCCCGGAGATACGCAGTATTTT
CAISESLSPGDTQYF
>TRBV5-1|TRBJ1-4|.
TGCGCCAGCACCGACGGGGGGGGCAATGAAAAACTGTTTTTT
CASTDGGGNEKLFF
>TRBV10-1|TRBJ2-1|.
TGCGCCAGCAGTGCGGAACTAGAGAAGAATGAGCAGTTCTTC
CASSAELEKNEQFF
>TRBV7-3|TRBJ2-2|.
TGTGCCAGCAGCCCAAATACCGGGGAGCTGTTTTTT
CASSPNTGELFF
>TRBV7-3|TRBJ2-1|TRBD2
TGTGCCAGCAGCTTAATCGCATCAGACGGACTAGCGGGAGGACTTAAGTTCTTC
CASSLIASDGLAGGLKFF
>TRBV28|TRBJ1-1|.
TGTGCCAGCAGTATAGAAGGGGTAAGCACTGAAGCTTTCTTT
CASSIEGVSTEAFF
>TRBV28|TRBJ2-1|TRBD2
TGTGCCAGCAGCACTCGAGGACTAGTCTACAATGAGCAGTTCTTC
CASSTRGLVYNEQFF
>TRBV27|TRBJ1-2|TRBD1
TGTGCCAGCAGTCCCGGGACAGGGGGCGACCATGGCTACACCTTC
CASSPGTGGDHGYTF
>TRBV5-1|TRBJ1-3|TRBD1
TGCGCCAGCAGCGAGACAGGGGGAAGAAACACCATATATTTT
CASSETGGRNTIYF
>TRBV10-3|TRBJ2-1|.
TGTGCCATCAGTGATAGAGAAACGAATGAGCAGTTCTTC
CAISDRETNEQFF
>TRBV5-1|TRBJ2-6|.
TGCGCCAGCAGCTTGGCCTTGGGAGCTGGGGCCAACGTCCTGACTTTC
CASSLALGAGANVLTF